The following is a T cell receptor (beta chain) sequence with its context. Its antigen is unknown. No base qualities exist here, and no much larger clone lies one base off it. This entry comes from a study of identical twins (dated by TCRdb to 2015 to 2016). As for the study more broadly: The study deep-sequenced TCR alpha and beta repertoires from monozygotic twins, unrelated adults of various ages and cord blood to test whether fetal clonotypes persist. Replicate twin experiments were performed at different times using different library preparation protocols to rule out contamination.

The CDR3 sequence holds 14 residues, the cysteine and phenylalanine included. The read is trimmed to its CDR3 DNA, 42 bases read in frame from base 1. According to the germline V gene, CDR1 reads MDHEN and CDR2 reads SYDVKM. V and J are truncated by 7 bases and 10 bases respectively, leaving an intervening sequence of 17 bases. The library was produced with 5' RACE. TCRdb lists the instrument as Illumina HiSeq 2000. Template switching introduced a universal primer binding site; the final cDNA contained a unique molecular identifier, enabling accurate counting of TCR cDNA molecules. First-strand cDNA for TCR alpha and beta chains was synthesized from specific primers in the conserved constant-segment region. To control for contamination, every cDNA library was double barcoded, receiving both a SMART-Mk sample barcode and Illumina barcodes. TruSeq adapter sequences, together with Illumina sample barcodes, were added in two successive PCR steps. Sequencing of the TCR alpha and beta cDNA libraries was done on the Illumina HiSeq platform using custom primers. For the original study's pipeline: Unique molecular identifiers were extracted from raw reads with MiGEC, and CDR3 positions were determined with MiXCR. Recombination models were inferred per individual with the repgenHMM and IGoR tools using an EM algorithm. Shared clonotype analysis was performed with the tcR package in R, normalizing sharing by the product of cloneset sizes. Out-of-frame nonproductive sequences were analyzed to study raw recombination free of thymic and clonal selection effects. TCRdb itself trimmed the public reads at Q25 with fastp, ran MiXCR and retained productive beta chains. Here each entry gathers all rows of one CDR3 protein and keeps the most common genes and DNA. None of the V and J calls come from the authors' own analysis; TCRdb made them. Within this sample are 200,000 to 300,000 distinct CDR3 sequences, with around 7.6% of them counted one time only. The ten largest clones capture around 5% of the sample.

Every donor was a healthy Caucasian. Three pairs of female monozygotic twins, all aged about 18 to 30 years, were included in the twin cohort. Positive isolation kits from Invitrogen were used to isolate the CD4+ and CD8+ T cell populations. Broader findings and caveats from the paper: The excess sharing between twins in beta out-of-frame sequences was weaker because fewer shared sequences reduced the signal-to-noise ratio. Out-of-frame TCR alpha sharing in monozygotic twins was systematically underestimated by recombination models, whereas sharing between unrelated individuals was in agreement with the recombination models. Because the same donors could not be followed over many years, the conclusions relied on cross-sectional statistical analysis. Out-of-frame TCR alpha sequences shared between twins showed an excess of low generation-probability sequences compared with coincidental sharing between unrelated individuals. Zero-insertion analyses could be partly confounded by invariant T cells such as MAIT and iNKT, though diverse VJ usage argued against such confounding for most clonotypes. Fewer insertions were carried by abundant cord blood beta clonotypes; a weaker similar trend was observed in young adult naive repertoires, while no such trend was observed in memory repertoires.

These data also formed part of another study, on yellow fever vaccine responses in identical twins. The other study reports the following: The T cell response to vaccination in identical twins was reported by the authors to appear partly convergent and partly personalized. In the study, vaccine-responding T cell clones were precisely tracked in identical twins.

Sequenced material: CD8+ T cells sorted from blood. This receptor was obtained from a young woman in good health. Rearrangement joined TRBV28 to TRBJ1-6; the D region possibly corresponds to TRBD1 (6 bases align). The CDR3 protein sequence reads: CASNQDSPRSPLHF. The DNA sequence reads TGTGCCAGCAACCAGGACAGCCCAAGATCACCCCTCCACTTT.